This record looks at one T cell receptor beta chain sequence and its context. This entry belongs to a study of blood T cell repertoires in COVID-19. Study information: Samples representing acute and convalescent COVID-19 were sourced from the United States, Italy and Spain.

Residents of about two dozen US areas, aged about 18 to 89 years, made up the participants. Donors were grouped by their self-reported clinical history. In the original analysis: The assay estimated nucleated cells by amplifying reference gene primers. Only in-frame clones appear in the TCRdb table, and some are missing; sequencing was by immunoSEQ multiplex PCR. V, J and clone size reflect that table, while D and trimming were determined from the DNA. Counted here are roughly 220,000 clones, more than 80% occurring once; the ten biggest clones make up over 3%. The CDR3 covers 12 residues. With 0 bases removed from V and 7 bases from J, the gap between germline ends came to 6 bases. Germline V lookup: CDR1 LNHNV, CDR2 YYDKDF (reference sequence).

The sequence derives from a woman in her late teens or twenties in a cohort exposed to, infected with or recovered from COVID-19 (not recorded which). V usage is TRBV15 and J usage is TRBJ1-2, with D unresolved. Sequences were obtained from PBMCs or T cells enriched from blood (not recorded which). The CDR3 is CATSRDQSGYTF. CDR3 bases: TGTGCCACCAGCAGAGATCAGTCTGGCTACACCTTC.